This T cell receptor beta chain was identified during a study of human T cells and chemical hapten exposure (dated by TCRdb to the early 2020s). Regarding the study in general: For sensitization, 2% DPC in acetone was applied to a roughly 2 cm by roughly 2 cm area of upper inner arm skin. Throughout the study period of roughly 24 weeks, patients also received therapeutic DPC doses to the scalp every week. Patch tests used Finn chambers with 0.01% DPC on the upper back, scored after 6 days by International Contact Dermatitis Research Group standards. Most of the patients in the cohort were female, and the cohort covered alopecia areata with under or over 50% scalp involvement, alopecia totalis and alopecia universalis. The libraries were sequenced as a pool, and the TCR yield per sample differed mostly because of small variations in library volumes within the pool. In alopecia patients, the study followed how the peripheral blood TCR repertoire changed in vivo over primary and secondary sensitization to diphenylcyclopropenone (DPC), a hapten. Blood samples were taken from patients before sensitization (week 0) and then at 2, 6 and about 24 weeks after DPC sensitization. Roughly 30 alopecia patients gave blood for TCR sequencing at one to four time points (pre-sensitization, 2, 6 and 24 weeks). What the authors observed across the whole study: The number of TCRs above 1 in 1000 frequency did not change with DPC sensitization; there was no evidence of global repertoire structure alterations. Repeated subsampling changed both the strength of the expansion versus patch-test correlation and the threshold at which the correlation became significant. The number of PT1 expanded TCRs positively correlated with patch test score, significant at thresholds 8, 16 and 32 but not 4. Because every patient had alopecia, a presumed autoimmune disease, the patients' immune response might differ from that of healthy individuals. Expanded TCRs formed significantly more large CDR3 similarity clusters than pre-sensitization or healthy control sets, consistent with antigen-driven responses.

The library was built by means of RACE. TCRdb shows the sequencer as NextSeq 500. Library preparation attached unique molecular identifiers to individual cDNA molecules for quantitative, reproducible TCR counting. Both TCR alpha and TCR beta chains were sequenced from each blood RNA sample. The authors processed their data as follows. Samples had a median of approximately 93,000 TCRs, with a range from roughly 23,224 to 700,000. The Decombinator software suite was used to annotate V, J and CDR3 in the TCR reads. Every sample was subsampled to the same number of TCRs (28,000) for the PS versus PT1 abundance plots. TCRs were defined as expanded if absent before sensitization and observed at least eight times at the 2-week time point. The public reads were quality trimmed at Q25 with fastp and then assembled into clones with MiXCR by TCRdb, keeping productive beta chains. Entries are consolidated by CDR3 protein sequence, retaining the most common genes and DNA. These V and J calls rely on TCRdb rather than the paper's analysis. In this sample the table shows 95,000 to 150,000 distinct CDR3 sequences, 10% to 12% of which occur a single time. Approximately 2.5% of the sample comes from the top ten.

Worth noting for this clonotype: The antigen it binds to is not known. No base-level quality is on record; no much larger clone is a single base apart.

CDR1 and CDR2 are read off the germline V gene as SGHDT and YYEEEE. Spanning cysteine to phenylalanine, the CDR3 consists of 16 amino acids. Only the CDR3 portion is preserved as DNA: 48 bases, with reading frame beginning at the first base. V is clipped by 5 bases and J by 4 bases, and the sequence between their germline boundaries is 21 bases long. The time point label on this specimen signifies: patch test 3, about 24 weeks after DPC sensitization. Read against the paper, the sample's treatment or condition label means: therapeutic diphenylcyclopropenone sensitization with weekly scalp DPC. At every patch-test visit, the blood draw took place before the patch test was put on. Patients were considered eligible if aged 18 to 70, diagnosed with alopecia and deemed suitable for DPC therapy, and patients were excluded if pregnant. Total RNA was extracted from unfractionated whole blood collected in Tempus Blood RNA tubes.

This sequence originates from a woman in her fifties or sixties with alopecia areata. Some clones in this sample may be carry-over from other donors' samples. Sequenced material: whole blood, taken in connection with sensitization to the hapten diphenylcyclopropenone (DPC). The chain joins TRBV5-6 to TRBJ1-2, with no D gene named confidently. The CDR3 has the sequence CASSYSRQWAGYGYTF. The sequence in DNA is TGTGCCAGCAGTTATAGTCGCCAGTGGGCCGGCTATGGCTACACCTTC.